This T cell receptor (beta chain) was observed in a study of metastatic and nonmetastatic thyroid tumors. This clone was recorded at least ten times. Thyroid surgery was preceded by no treatment in any patient. Germline trimming cut 6 bases from V and 6 bases from J; bases unmatched to any gene: 8. The CDR3 extends over 14 amino acids. Germline CDR1 and CDR2: MNHNS and SASEGT. TCRdb used MiXCR to call clones anew from the PCR reads. The data contain about 12,000 clones, around 10% of them singletons. The V gene is TRBV6-1, the J gene TRBJ2-3; the match to TRBD2 covers 8 bases. The TCR sequence derives from a female donor with papillary thyroid cancer or a benign thyroid nodule (not recorded which). Some clones in this sample may be carry-over from other donors' samples. The sequenced sample was blood. CDR3 in DNA: TGTGCCAGCAGCCGAGCGGGAGAAATGGATACGCAGTATTTT. It is translated as CASSRAGEMDTQYF.